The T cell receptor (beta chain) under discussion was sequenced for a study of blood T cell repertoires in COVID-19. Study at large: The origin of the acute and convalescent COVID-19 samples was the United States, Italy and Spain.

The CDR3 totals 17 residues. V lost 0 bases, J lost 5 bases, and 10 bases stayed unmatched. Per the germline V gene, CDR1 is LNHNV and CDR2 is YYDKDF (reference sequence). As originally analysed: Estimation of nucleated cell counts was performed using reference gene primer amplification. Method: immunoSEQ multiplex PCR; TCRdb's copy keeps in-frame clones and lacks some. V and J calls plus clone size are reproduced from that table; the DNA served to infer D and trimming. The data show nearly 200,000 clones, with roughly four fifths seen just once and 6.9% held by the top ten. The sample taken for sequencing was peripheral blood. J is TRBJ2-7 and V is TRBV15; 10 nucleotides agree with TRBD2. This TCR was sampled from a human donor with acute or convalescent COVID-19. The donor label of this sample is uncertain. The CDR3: CATSRDRLASGSNEQYF. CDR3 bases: TGTGCCACCAGCAGAGATCGTTTGGCTAGCGGGAGCAACGAGCAGTACTTC.